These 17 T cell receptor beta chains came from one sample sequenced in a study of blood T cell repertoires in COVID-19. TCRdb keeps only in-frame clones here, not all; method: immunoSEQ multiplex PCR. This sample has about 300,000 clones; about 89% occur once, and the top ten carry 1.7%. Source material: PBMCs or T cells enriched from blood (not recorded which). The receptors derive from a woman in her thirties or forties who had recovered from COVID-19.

The CDR3 loop reads CASSSGQGNGYTF. The CDR3 coding sequence is TGTGCCAGCAGCTCAGGACAGGGAAATGGCTACACCTTC. The gene calls are TRBV5-5 and TRBJ1-2; TRBD1 matches 8 bases. The germline gives CDR1 SGHKS, CDR2 YYEKEE (reference sequence). The length of the CDR3 is 13 residues. V was clipped by 3 bases and J by 6 bases; unmatched bases: 4.

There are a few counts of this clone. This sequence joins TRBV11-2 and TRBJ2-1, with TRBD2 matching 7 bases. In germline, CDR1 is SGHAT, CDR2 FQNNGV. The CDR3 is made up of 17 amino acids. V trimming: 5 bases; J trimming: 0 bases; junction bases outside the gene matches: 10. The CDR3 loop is CASSLSGTMSSYNEQFF. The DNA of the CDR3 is TGTGCCAGCAGCCTTTCCGGGACTATGAGCTCCTACAATGAGCAGTTCTTC.

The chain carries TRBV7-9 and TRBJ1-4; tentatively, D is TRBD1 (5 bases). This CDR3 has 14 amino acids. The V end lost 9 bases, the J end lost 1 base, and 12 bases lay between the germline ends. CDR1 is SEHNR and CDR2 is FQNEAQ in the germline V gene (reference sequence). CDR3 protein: CASGAWGTNEKLFF. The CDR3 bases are TGTGCCAGTGGGGCCTGGGGAACTAATGAAAAACTGTTTTTT.

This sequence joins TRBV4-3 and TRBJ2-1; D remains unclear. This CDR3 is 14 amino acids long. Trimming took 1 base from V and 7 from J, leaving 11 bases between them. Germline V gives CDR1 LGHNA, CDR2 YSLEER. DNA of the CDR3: TGCGCCAGCAGCCAAGCGGAAGAAGCGAATGAGCAGTTCTTC. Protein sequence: CASSQAEEANEQFF.

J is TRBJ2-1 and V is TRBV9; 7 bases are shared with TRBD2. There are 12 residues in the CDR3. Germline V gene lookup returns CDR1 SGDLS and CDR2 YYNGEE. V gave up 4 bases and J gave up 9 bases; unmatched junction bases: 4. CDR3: CASSPRGGEQFF. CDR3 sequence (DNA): TGTGCCAGCAGCCCCCGCGGGGGTGAGCAGTTCTTC.

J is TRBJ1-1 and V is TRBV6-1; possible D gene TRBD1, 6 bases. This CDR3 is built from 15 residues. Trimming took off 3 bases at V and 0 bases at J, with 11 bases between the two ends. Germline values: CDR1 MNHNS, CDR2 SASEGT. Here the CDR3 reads CASSDRGSMNTEAFF. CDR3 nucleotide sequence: TGTGCCAGCAGTGACAGGGGTTCCATGAACACTGAAGCTTTCTTT.

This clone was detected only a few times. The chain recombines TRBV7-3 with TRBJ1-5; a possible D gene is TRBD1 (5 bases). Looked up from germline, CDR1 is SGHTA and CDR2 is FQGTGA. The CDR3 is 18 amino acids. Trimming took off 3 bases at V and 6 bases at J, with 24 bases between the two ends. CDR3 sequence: CASSFRPTSPGISQPQHF. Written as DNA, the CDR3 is TGTGCCAGCAGCTTCCGCCCGACCTCTCCAGGGATTTCTCAGCCCCAGCATTTT.

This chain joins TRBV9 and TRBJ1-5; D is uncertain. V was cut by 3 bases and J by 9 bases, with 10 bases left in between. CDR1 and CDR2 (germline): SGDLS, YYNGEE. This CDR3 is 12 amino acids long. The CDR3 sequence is CASSGLEGPQHF. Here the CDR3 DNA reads TGTGCCAGCAGCGGGTTAGAGGGGCCCCAGCATTTT.

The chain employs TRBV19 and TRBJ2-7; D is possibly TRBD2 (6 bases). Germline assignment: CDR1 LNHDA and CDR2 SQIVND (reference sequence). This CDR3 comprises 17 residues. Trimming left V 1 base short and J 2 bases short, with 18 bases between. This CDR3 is CASSIVGGNSLTYEQYF. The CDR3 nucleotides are TGTGCCAGTAGTATAGTTGGCGGGAACTCCCTGACCTACGAGCAGTACTTC.

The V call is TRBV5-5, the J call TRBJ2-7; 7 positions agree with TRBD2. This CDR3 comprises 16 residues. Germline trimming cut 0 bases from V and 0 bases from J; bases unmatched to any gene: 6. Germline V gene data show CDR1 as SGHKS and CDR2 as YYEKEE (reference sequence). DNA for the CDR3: TGTGCCAGCAGCTTGGCAGGGAGGGCGAGCTCCTACGAGCAGTACTTC. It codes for CASSLAGRASSYEQYF.

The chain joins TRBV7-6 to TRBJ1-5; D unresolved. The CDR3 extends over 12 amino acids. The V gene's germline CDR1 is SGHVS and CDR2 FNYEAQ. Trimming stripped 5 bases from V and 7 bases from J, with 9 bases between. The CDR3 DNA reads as TGTGCCAGCAGCCTGGGAGGGCAGCCCCAGCATTTT. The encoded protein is CASSLGGQPQHF.

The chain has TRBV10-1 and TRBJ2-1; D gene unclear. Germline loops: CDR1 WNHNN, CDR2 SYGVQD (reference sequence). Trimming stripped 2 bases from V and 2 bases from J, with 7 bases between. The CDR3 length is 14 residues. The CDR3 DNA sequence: TGCGCCAGCAGTGAGACGGTACCCTACAATGAGCAGTTCTTC. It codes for CASSETVPYNEQFF.

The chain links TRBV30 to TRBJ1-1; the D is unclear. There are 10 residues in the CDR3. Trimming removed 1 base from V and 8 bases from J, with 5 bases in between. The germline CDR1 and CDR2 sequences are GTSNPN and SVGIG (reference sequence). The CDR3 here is CAWSGREAFF. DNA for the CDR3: TGTGCCTGGAGTGGTCGGGAAGCTTTCTTT.

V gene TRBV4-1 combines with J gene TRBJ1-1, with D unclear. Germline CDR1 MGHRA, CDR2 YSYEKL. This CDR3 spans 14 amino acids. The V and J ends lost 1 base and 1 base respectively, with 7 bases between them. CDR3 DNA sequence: TGCGCCAGCAGCCAAGTACGCGGGAACACTGAAGCTTTCTTT. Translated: CASSQVRGNTEAFF.

As DNA, the CDR3 is TGTGCCAGCAGTTTCGGTTCGACAGGGAGTGGCTACACCTTC. Translation gives CASSFGSTGSGYTF. This chain uses TRBV6-9 with TRBJ1-2, with 7 bases aligning to TRBD1. The CDR3 totals 14 residues. Germline CDR1 MNHGY, CDR2 SVAAGI. Trimming removed 4 bases from V and 7 bases from J; junction bases left unmatched: 9.

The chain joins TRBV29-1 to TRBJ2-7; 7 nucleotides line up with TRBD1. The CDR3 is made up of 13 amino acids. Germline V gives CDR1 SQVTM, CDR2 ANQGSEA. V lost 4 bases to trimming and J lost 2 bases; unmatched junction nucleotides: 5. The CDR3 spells CSVAPGQPYEQYF. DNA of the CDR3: TGCAGCGTTGCCCCGGGACAGCCCTACGAGCAGTACTTC.

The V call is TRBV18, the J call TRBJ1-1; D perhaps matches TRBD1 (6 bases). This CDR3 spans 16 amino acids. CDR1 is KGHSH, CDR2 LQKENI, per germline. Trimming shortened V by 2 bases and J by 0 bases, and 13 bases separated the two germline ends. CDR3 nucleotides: TGTGCCAGCTCACCAGCCAGGGACAATCTGAACACTGAAGCTTTCTTT. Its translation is CASSPARDNLNTEAFF.